The present TCR beta chain was sequenced within a study of cytomegalovirus exposure and HLA in healthy donors. Overall study results and limits: High specificity and sensitivity for cytomegalovirus status were reported for the classifier. Investigators reported under 200 TCR beta chains as tied to cytomegalovirus.

Points on this clone: Its antigen is unknown.

Some clones are missing from TCRdb's copy, which holds only in-frame ones; the method was immunoSEQ multiplex PCR. Of approximately 200,000 clones in the sample, roughly 80% were seen once. J gave up 6 bases and V 4 bases, and 6 bases lay outside the gene matches. In germline, CDR1 is SGHNT, CDR2 YYREEE (reference sequence). The CDR3 is 14 amino acids. Specimen: PBMCs. The sequence was collected from a man between 18 and 29 years old in good health and CMV-seropositive. The chain uses TRBV5-4 and TRBJ2-2; the match to TRBD1 covers 7 bases. The CDR3 bases are TGTGCCAGCAGCCGACAGGGTGTGGCCGGGGAGCTGTTTTTT. Amino acid sequence: CASSRQGVAGELFF. Full variable domain (rest looked up from reference TRBV5-4 and TRBJ2-2): ETGVTQSPTHLIKTRGQQVTLRCSSQSGHNTVSWYQQALGQGPQFIFQYYREEENGRGNFPPRFSGLQFPNYSSELNVNALELDDSALYLCASSRQGVAGELFFGEGSRLTVL.